Listed below are T cell receptor beta chains from one sample, sequenced in a study of shared clonotypes between healthy human individuals. Assay used: immunoSEQ multiplex PCR; TCRdb lists only in-frame clones, some missing. The sample records about 800,000 clones, approximately 96% being singletons. Source material: naive CD8+ T cells sorted from blood. These receptors originate from a man aged 25 to 45 in good health. CDR3s include the opening cysteine and the closing phenylalanine or tryptophan. Each record gives: V gene, clone size, J gene, D gene, CDR3 DNA, CDR3 protein. D genes are given only for firm matches. Expanded clones get a size class; other rows say once, few or many, or leave the size out.

>TRBV10-3|once|TRBJ2-7|NA
TGTGCCATCAGCCCTCAAGCGGACTGGTCCTACGAGCAGTACTTC
CAISPQADWSYEQYF
>TRBV13|NA|TRBJ2-3|TRBD2
TGTGCCAGCAGTTCAAGCGGGACTAGCACAGATACGCAGTATTTT
CASSSSGTSTDTQYF
>TRBV6-5|NA|TRBJ1-2|NA
TGTGCCAGCAGTTACAAGTCGTGGGATAACTATGGCTACACCTTC
CASSYKSWDNYGYTF
>TRBV27|NA|TRBJ2-1|TRBD1
TGTGCCAGCCAAGGGACAGGCCCCTCCTACAATGAGCAGTTCTTC
CASQGTGPSYNEQFF
>TRBV7-9|once|TRBJ2-5|NA
TGTGCCAGCAGCTTAGCAGGGGGAACCCAGTACTTC
CASSLAGGTQYF
>TRBV6-5|NA|TRBJ2-1|NA
TGTGCCAGCAGTGCCGGAGACAATGAGCAGTTCTTC
CASSAGDNEQFF
>TRBV15|NA|TRBJ2-7|NA
TGTGCCACCAGCTTAGGGGGAACCTACGAGCAGTACTTC
CATSLGGTYEQYF
>TRBV7-2|NA|TRBJ2-1|NA
TGTGCCAGCAGCAGCGACAGTAGCGGATACACCTACAATGAGCAGTTCTTC
CASSSDSSGYTYNEQFF
>TRBV11-2|NA|TRBJ2-2|NA
TGTGCCAGCAGTTCCAGACTAGGTGACACCGGGGAGCTGTTTTTT
CASSSRLGDTGELFF
>TRBV5-4|NA|TRBJ2-1|NA
TGTGCCAGCAGCTTGCCTCCGACTGGATGGAATGAGCAGTTCTTC
CASSLPPTGWNEQFF
>TRBV7-9|NA|TRBJ2-7|TRBD1
TGTGCCAGCAGCTTAGGGACAGGTCACTCCTACGAGCAGTACTTC
CASSLGTGHSYEQYF
>TRBV5-1|once|TRBJ1-1|TRBD1
TGCGCCAGCAGCCCGGGACAGGCTGATGAAGCTTTCTTT
CASSPGQADEAFF
>TRBV5-6|NA|TRBJ1-5|NA
TGTGCCAGCAGCTTGGGAATCTCCAATCAGCCCCAGCATTTT
CASSLGISNQPQHF
>TRBV18|NA|TRBJ1-5|NA
TGTGCCAGCTCATTATCGGGGAATAGCAATCAGCCCCAGCATTTT
CASSLSGNSNQPQHF
>TRBV28|NA|TRBJ2-7|NA
TGTGCCAGCAGGCCGCCGAGTACCTACGAGCAGTACTTC
CASRPPSTYEQYF
>TRBV28|NA|TRBJ2-1|NA
TGTGCCAGCAGTTTCACAGGAGAGTTCTATGAGCAGTTCTTC
CASSFTGEFYEQFF
>TRBV30|NA|TRBJ2-7|TRBD2
TGTGCCTGGAGTGTAGCGGGAGACTACGAGCAGTACTTC
CAWSVAGDYEQYF
>TRBV7-8|NA|TRBJ2-1|NA
TGTGCCAGCAGCTTAGAGGGGAACTCCTACAATGAGCAGTTCTTC
CASSLEGNSYNEQFF
>TRBV5-1|NA|TRBJ2-5|NA
TGCGCCAGCAGCTTGTTCGACTATCTAACAGTACAAGAGACCCAGTACTTC
CASSLFDYLTVQETQYF
>TRBV7-9|NA|TRBJ1-2|NA
TGTGCCAGCAGCTCAGGGCCTTGGCCAAGCTACACCTTC
CASSSGPWPSYTF
>TRBV28|NA|TRBJ1-5|TRBD1
TGTGCCAGCAGTAGGGACAGGGAAAGGGATCAGCCCCAGCATTTT
CASSRDRERDQPQHF
>TRBV28|NA|TRBJ2-1|TRBD1
TGTGCCAGCAGTTTATACCTACAGACAGGGTACAATGAGCAGTTCTTC
CASSLYLQTGYNEQFF
>TRBV7-9|NA|TRBJ2-7|TRBD2
TGTGCCAGCAGCGGGAGGGCCCCTCTCGAGCAGTACTTC
CASSGRAPLEQYF
>TRBV13|NA|TRBJ1-5|TRBD1
TGTGCCAGCAGCGACAACAGGGGGCGCTTCAATCAGCCCCAGCATTTT
CASSDNRGRFNQPQHF
>TRBV6-1|once|TRBJ2-7|NA
TGTGCCAGCGGTTTGTTAGGAACTTCCTACGAGCAGTACTTC
CASGLLGTSYEQYF
>TRBV7-2|NA|TRBJ2-7|TRBD2
TGTGCCAGCAGCCCTACTAGCGGGACCTCCTACGAGCAGTACTTC
CASSPTSGTSYEQYF